This T cell receptor beta chain was recovered during a study of blood T cell repertoires in COVID-19 (dated by TCRdb to the early 2020s). In the study overall: The collaborator samples originated in the United States, Italy and Spain and spanned the acute and convalescent phases of COVID-19. The samples were drawn from the first 160 participants of the ongoing ImmuneRACE study and from 950 to 1,500 subjects provided by 6 global collaborators. A de-identified subject ID, COVID-19 status, age in years and sex were almost always included in the sample metadata. Where HLA class I and class II types were available, the types were taken from metadata supplied by the sample provider, not from assay-based typing. The repertoires were made available in a free public database intended to serve as a resource for research on the immune response to SARS-CoV-2. The prospective study material was composed of cDNA or gDNA derived from T cells, B-cell-depleted T cells, or PBMCs. The dataset comprised deeply sampled blood TCRbeta repertoires from subjects exposed to, actively infected with, or recovered from COVID-19. Study-level results and caveats: How much clinical and demographic metadata was included differed by source and by participant, and the metadata was provided uncurated.

Each collaborating institution followed its own protocols to collect whole blood in K2EDTA tubes. For TCRbeta analysis, collaborators shipped samples as frozen whole blood, isolated PBMCs, or DNA extracted from either of those sample types. Only one count was recorded for this clone. Its cognate antigen has yet to be identified. There are no base qualities to consult, and no much larger clone falls within one base. The CDR3 spans 16 residues, from the cysteine through the phenylalanine. Of all the DNA, just the CDR3 is kept, 48 bases in frame from base 1. As encoded in the germline V gene, CDR1 is SGHDN while CDR2 is FVKESK. Trimming removed 4 bases from V and 2 bases from J, leaving 17 bases between the germline ends. The immunoSEQ Assay, a bias-controlled multiplex PCR, was used to amplify TCRbeta CDR3 regions from genomic DNA. The study's processing was this. Nucleated cell counts per sample were estimated from amplification of reference gene primers within the assay. Sequence reads were collapsed and filtered to measure the absolute abundance of every unique TCRbeta CDR3 rearrangement. For each sample, productive Simpson clonality was calculated by taking the square root of Simpson's diversity index across productive rearrangements. Imported from immuneACCESS, the table was reduced by TCRdb to in-frame sequences with V and J called. These copies leave out some clones; in studies compared against another copy, an unresolved V gene accounts for under half, and the cause of the remainder is not known. That table is the source of V, J and clone size, and D and trimming were worked out from the DNA. The sample table contains tens of thousands of clones; only one count was recorded for approximately 90% of them. The ten largest clones capture approximately 3.6% of the sample.

Recombination linked TRBV14 to TRBJ1-2; possibly the D gene is TRBD1, per 5 matching bases. This receptor was obtained from a man aged 65 to 79 with acute or convalescent COVID-19. Sequencing was carried out using peripheral blood. CDR3 loop: CASSRQTGTSNYGYTF. The DNA reads TGTGCCAGCAGCCGTCAAACCGGGACTTCAAACTATGGCTACACCTTC.